This TCR beta chain originates from a study of cytomegalovirus exposure and HLA in healthy donors. This clone occurred a few times. Germline CDR1 LNHDA, CDR2 SQIVND (reference sequence). The V and J ends lost 5 bases and 0 bases, in that order; junction bases with no gene match: 14. This CDR3 is built from 19 residues. It was with 60 Vbeta and 13 Jbeta primers that the PCR ran. Generated by immunoSEQ multiplex PCR, the TCRdb table keeps only in-frame clones and is missing some. This table has around 140,000 clones, about four fifths appearing once. The chain uses TRBV19 and TRBJ2-3, with 10 bases that match TRBD2. The receptor was isolated from a middle-aged man in good health and CMV-seronegative. The sequencing input was PBMCs. The CDR3 region is CASSVGWSGGGVSTDTQYF. CDR3 in DNA: TGTGCCAGTAGTGTGGGGTGGAGCGGGGGGGGCGTTAGCACAGATACGCAGTATTTT.